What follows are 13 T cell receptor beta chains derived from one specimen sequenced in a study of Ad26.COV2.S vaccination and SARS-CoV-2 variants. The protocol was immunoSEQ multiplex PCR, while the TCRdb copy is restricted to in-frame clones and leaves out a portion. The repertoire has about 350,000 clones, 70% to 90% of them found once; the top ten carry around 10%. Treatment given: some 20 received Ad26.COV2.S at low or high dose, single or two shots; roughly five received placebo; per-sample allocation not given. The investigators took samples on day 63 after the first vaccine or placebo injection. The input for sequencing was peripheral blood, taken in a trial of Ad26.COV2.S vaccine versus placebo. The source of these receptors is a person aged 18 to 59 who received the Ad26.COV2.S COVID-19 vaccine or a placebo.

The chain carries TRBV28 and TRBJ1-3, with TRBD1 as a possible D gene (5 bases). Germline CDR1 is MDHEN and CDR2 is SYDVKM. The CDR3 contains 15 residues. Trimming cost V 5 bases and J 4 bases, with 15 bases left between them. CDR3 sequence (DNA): TGTGCCAGCAGTCCCCCTAGGGGAGCGGGAAACACCATATATTTT. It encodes CASSPPRGAGNTIYF.

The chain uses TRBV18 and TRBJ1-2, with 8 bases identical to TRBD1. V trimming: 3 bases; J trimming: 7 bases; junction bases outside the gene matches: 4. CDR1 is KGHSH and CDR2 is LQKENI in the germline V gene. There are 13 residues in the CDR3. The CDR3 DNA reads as TGTGCCAGCTCACCGGACAGGGATCGTGGCTACACCTTC. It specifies CASSPDRDRGYTF. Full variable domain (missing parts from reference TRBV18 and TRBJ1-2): NAGVMQNPRHLVRRRGQEARLRCSPMKGHSHVYWYRQLPEEGLKFMVYLQKENIIDESGMPKERFSAEFPKEGPSILRIQQVVRGDSAAYFCASSPDRDRGYTFGSGTRLTVV.

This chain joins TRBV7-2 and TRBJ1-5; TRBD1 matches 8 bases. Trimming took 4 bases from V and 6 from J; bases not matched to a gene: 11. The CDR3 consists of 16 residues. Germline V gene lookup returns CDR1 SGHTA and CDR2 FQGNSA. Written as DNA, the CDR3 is TGTGCCAGCAGCTCCTCCCCCACAGGGGGTGCTCAGCCCCAGCATTTT. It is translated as CASSSSPTGGAQPQHF.

As DNA, the CDR3 is TGTGCCAGCAGCGCCCTGGACAGGGGGGCGTTTGGCTACACCTTC. It translates to CASSALDRGAFGYTF. The chain employs TRBV7-2 and TRBJ1-2; TRBD1 aligns across 10 bases. Looked up from germline, CDR1 is SGHTA and CDR2 is FQGNSA. This CDR3 spans 15 amino acids. J was trimmed by 7 bases and V by 5 bases; bases with no gene match: 10.

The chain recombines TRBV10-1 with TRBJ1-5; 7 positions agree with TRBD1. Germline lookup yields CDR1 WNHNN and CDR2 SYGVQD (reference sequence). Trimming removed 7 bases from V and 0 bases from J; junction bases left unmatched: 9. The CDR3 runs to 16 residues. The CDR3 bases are TGCGCCAGCATACAGGGGCCCCCCTATAGCAATCAGCCCCAGCATTTT. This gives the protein CASIQGPPYSNQPQHF.

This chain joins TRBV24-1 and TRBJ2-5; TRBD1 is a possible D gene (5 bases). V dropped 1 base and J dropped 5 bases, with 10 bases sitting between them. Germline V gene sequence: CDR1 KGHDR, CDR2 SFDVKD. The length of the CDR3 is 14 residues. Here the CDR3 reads CATSDLGASETQYF. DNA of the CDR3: TGTGCCACCAGTGATTTAGGGGCATCTGAGACCCAGTACTTC.

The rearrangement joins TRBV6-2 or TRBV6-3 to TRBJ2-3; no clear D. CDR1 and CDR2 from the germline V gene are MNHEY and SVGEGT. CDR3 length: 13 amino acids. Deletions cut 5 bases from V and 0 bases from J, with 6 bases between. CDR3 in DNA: TGTGCCAGCAGTCGACCCAGCACAGATACGCAGTATTTT. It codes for CASSRPSTDTQYF.

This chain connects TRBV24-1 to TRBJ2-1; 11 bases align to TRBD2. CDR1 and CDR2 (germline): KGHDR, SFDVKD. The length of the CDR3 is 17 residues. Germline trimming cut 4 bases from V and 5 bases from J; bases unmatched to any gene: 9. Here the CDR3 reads CATSDAATSGTNNEQFF. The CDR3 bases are TGTGCCACCAGTGACGCCGCGACTAGCGGGACAAACAATGAGCAGTTCTTC.

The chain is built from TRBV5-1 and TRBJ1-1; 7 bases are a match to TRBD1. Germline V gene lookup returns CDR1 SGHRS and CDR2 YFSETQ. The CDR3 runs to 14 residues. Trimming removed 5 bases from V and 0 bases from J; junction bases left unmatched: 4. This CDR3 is CASSSTGLNTEAFF. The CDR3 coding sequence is TGCGCCAGCAGTTCGACAGGGTTGAACACTGAAGCTTTCTTT.

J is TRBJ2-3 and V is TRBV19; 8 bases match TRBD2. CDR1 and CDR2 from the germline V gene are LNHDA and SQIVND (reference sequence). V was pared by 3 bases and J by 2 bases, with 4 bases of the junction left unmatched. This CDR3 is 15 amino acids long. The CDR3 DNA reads TGTGCCAGTAGTATCTCGGGGGGGCTCACAGATACGCAGTATTTT. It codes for CASSISGGLTDTQYF.

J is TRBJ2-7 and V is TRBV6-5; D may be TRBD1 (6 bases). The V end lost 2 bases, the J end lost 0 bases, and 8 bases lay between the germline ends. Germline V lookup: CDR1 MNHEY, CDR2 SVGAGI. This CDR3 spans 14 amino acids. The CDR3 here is CASSYGTSSYEQYF. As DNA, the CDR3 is TGTGCCAGCAGTTACGGGACATCCTCCTACGAGCAGTACTTC.

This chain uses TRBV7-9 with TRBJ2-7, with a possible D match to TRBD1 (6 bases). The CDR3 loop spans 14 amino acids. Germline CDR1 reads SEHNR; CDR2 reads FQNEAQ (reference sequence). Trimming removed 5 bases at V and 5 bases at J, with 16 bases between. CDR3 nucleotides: TGTGCCAGCAGCGCTCGCTCAGGGGCCAACGAGCAGTACTTC. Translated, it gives CASSARSGANEQYF.

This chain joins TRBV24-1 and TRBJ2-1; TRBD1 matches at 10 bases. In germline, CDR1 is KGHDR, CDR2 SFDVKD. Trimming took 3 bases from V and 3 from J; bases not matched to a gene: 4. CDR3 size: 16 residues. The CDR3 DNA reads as TGTGCCACCAGTGATGGGGACAGGGGCGTCTACAATGAGCAGTTCTTC. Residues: CATSDGDRGVYNEQFF.